Each of the 12 T cell receptor beta chains below was sequenced from the same sample in a study of CD8 T cells in ankylosing spondylitis. TCRdb processed the 5' RACE reads anew with MiXCR; each CDR3 protein has one entry. The sample has about 750,000 distinct CDR3 sequences, 19% seen once; the top ten hold over 15%. The study, taken as a whole, reports: Apparently characteristic of ankylosing spondylitis blood was a TCR beta motif (fewer than ten highly homologous variants).

No antigen has been identified for these receptors. What was sequenced was blood, either unsorted or a sorted T cell fraction (not recorded which). The receptors shown here come from a male donor with ankylosing spondylitis.

In its sample, this clonotype was seen a few times. This sequence joins TRBV6-2 or TRBV6-3 and TRBJ2-7; 9 nucleotides match TRBD2. CDR3 size: 14 residues. Looked up from germline, CDR1 is MNHEY and CDR2 is SVGEGT. The trim removed 3 bases at V and 6 bases at J, leaving 6 bases unmatched. Here the CDR3 reads CASSYRLAGREQYF. The DNA for the CDR3 is TGTGCCAGCAGTTATCGTCTAGCGGGACGCGAGCAGTACTTC.

The genes are TRBV7-9 and TRBJ2-1; TRBD2 matches 11 bases. There are 17 residues in the CDR3. Germline V gene sequence: CDR1 SEHNR, CDR2 FQNEAQ (reference sequence). J was trimmed by 9 bases and V by 3 bases; bases with no gene match: 13. The DNA of the CDR3 is TGTGCCAGCAGCTTCCCTAGCGGGGGGACTGGGGTGAGTGAGCAGTTCTTC. This sequence encodes CASSFPSGGTGVSEQFF.

DNA of the CDR3: TGTGCCAGCAGCCCACGGACAGGGAACACAGATACGCAGTATTTT. It codes for CASSPRTGNTDTQYF. The chain combines TRBV9 with TRBJ2-3; TRBD1 agrees at 8 bases. Germline V lookup: CDR1 SGDLS, CDR2 YYNGEE. The CDR3 is made up of 15 amino acids. J lost 2 bases, V lost 4 bases, and 6 bases had no gene match.

This clonotype was seen a few times. The chain joins TRBV29-1 to TRBJ2-1; 10 bases agree with TRBD1. Germline V gene data show CDR1 as SQVTM and CDR2 as ANQGSEA. The CDR3 is made up of 14 amino acids. V gave up 5 bases and J gave up 6 bases; unmatched junction bases: 7. This CDR3 reads CSVPRGTGVNEQFF. The CDR3 DNA sequence: TGCAGCGTTCCTAGGGGGACAGGGGTCAATGAGCAGTTCTTC.

This clonotype was observed a few times. The chain carries TRBV28 and TRBJ2-7, with 8 bases that match TRBD2. J gave up 2 bases and V 6 bases, and 6 bases lay outside the gene matches. The CDR3 is 14 amino acids. In germline, CDR1 is MDHEN, CDR2 SYDVKM. The CDR3 DNA sequence: TGTGCCAGCAGGGTAGCGGGAAAGACCTACGAGCAGTACTTC. Translating gives CASRVAGKTYEQYF.

To note about this clonotype: A read error may account for a junction end that differs from germline. The chain links TRBV4-3 to TRBJ2-5; 9 bases agree with TRBD2. Per germline, CDR1 LGHNA and CDR2 YSLEER. This CDR3 is 16 amino acids long. The CDR3 sequence is CASSQILAGPQETHYF. CDR3 DNA: TGCGCCAGCAGCCAAATCCTAGCGGGACCCCAAGAGACCCATTACTTC.

The V and J genes are TRBV12-3 or TRBV12-4 and TRBJ1-1; D is possibly TRBD1 (5 bases). This CDR3 spans 16 amino acids. Trimming removed 6 bases from V and 1 base from J, with 18 bases in between. Here the CDR3 reads CASRRLPGPKNTEAFF. The CDR3 DNA reads TGTGCCAGCAGAAGGCTCCCGGGACCGAAGAACACTGAAGCTTTCTTT.

This clonotype was counted only a few times. The chain combines TRBV18 with TRBJ2-5; D is possibly TRBD2 (5 bases). The CDR3 has 14 residues. V lost 0 bases and J lost 3, with 8 bases in between. Germline assignment: CDR1 KGHSH and CDR2 LQKENI. In DNA, the CDR3 is TGTGCCAGCTCACCACCGTCCGGGAAAGAGACCCAGTACTTC. Amino acid sequence: CASSPPSGKETQYF.

This clonotype was observed a few times. The CDR3 DNA reads TGTGCCAGCAGCCCAGAGTGGGCAGCCTACGAGCAGTACTTC. As protein: CASSPEWAAYEQYF. The chain joins TRBV7-9 to TRBJ2-7; no firm D call. CDR3 size: 14 residues. V lost 5 bases to trimming and J lost 2 bases, with 13 bases between them. CDR1 and CDR2 (germline): SEHNR, FQNEAQ (reference sequence).

The genes are TRBV7-8 and TRBJ1-3, with D perhaps TRBD1 (6 bases). V lost 1 base to trimming and J lost 0 bases, with 10 bases between them. Germline V lookup: CDR1 SGHVS, CDR2 FQNEAQ. CDR3 size: 16 residues. This chain's CDR3 is CASSLVVQGSGNTIYF. The CDR3 DNA reads as TGTGCCAGCAGCTTAGTGGTACAGGGCTCTGGAAACACCATATATTTT.

This clonotype was picked up a small number of times. The chain couples TRBV5-1 to TRBJ2-7; D perhaps matches TRBD2 (6 bases). The CDR3 has 13 amino acids. Germline V gene sequence: CDR1 SGHRS, CDR2 YFSETQ. Trimming stripped 7 bases from V and 2 bases from J, with 13 bases between. The CDR3, as DNA: TGCGCCAGCGCAGCGGGTGTAGCCTACGAGCAGTACTTC. This encodes CASAAGVAYEQYF.

At least ten counts were recorded for this clonotype. The chain has TRBV7-2 and TRBJ2-4; D possibly matches TRBD1 or TRBD2 (5 bases each). V was trimmed by 0 bases and J by 5 bases, leaving 5 bases between them. The CDR3 sequence is 13 residues long. CDR1 SGHTA and CDR2 FQGNSA come from the germline V gene. The CDR3 loop is CASSLAGENIQYF. As DNA, the CDR3 is TGTGCCAGCAGCTTAGCGGGGGAAAACATTCAGTACTTC.